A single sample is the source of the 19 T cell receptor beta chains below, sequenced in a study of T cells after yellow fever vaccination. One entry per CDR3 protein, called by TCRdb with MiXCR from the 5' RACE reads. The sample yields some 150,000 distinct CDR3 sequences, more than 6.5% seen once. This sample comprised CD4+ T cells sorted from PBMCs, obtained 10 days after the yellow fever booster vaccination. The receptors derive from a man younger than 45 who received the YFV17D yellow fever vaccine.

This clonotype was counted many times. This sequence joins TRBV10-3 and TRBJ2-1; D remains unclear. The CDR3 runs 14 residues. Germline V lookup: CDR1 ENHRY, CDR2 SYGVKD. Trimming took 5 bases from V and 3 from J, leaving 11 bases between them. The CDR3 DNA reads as TGTGCCATCAGTCCACCTGACCGCTACAATGAGCAGTTCTTC. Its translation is CAISPPDRYNEQFF.

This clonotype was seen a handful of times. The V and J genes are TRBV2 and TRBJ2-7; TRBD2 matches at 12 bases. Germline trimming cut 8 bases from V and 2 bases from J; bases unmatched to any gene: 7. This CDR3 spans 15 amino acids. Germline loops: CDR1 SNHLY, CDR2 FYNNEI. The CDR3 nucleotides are TGTGCCAGCGCTCCCCGGACTAGCGGGACCTACGAGCAGTACTTC. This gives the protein CASAPRTSGTYEQYF.

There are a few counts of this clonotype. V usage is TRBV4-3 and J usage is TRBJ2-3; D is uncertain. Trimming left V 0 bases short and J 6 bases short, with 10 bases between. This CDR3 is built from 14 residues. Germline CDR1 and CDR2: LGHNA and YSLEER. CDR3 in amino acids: CASSQDQPGDTQYF. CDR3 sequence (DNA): TGCGCCAGCAGCCAAGATCAGCCGGGCGATACGCAGTATTTT.

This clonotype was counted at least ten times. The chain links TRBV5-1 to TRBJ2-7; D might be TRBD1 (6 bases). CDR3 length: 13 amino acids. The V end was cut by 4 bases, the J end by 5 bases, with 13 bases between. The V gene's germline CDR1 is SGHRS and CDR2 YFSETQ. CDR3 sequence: CASSQDRQDEQYF. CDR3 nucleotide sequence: TGCGCCAGCAGCCAGGACAGACAGGACGAGCAGTACTTC.

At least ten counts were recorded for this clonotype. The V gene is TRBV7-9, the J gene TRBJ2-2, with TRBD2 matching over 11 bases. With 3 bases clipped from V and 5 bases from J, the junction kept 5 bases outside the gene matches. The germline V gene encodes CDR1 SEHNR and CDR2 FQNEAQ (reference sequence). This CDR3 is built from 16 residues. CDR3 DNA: TGTGCCAGCAGCTTGACTAGCGGGACAGAGACCGGGGAGCTGTTTTTT. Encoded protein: CASSLTSGTETGELFF. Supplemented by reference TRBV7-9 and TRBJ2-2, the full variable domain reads DTGVSQNPRHKITKRGQNVTFRCDPISEHNRLYWYRQTLGQGPEFLTYFQNEAQLEKSRLLSDRFSAERPKGSFSTLEIQRTEQGDSAMYLCASSLTSGTETGELFFGEGSRLTVL.

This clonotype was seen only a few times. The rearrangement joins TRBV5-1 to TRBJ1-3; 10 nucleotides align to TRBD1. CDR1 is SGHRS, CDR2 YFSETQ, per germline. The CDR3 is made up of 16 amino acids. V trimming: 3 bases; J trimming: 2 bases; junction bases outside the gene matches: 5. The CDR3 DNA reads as TGCGCCAGCAGCTCAGCCGGGACAGGGGCTGGAAACACCATATATTTT. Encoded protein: CASSSAGTGAGNTIYF.

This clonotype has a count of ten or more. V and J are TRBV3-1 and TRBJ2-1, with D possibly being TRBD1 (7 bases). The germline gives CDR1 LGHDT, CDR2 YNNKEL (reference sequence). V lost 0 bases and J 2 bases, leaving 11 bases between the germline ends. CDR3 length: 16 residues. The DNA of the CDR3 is TGTGCCAGCAGCCAAGATCAGGGGGGAACCTACAATGAGCAGTTCTTC. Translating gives CASSQDQGGTYNEQFF.

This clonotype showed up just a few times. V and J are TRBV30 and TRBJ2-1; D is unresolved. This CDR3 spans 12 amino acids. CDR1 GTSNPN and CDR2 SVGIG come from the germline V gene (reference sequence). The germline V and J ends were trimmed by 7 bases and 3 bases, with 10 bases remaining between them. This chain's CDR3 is CASGLVYNEQFF. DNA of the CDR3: TGTGCCTCTGGATTGGTCTACAATGAGCAGTTCTTC.

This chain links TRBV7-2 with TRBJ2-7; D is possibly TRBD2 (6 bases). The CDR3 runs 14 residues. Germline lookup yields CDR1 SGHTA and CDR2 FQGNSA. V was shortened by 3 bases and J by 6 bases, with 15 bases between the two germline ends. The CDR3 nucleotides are TGTGCCAGCAGCTTCGGGGGAATGGGGCTCGAGCAGTACTTC. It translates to CASSFGGMGLEQYF. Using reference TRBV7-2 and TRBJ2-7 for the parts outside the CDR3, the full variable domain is GAGVSQSPSNKVTEKGKDVELRCDPISGHTALYWYRQSLGQGLEFLIYFQGNSAPDKSGLPSDRFSAERTGGSVSTLTIQRTQQEDSAVYLCASSFGGMGLEQYFGPGTRLTVT.

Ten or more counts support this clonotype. The CDR3 loop reads CATVSASSYEQYF. The CDR3 nucleotides read TGTGCCACCGTCTCGGCCAGTTCCTACGAGCAGTACTTC. The rearrangement links TRBV6-5 to TRBJ2-7; D is unresolved. This CDR3 region has 13 residues. The germline gives CDR1 MNHEY, CDR2 SVGAGI. The ends were cut back, 10 bases at V and 1 base at J, with 14 bases in the middle.

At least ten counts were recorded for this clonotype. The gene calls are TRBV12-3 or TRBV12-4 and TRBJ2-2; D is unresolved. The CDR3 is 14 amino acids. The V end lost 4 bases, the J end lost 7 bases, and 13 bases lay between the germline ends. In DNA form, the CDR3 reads TGTGCCAGCAGTTGGGTCCCTGGGCGCGGGGAGCTGTTTTTT. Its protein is CASSWVPGRGELFF.

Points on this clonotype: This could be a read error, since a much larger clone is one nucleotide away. CDR3 protein: CTSSLRGAQYF. The CDR3 DNA reads TGTACCAGCAGCTTACGAGGAGCCCAGTACTTC. The chain combines TRBV5-6 with TRBJ2-5, with no clear D. The CDR3 is 11 residues long. CDR1 SGHDT and CDR2 YYEEEE come from the germline V gene. Based on the CDR3 plus reference TRBV5-6 and TRBJ2-5, the full variable domain is DAGVTQSPTHLIKTRGQQVTLRCSPKSGHDTVSWYQQALGQGPQFIFQYYEEEERQRGNFPDRFSGHQFPNYSSELNVNALLLGDSALYLCTSSLRGAQYFGPGTRLLVL.

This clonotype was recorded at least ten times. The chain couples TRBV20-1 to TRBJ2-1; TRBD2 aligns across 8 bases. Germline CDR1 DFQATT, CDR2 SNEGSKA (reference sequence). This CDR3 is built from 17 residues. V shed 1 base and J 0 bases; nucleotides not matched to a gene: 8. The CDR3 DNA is TGCAGTGCTAGAGTTCTTACAGCGGGAGCCTCCTACAATGAGCAGTTCTTC. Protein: CSARVLTAGASYNEQFF.

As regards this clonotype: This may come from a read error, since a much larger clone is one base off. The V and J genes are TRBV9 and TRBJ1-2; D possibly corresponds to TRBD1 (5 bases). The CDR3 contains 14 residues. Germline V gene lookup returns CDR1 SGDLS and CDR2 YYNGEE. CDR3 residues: CTSSVGLGARGYTF. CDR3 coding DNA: TGTACCAGCAGCGTAGGTTTAGGGGCTCGTGGCTACACCTTC.

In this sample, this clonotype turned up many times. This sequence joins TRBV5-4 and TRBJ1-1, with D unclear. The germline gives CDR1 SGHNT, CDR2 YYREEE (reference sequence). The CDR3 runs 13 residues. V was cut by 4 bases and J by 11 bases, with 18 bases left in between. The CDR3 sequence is CASSLPMAPEAFF. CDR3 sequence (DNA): TGTGCCAGCAGCCTCCCGATGGCCCCGGAGGCTTTCTTT.

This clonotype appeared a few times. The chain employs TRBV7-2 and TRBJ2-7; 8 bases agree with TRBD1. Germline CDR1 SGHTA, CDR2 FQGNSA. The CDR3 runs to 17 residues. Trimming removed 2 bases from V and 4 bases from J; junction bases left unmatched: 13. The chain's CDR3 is CASSLRFRTGTDYEQYF. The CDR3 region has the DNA TGTGCCAGCAGCTTAAGGTTCCGGACAGGGACCGATTACGAGCAGTACTTC.

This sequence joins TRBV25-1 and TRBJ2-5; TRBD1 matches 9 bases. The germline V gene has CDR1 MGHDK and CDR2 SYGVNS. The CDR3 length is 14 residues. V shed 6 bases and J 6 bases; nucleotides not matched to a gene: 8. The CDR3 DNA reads TGTGCCAGCAGCCTAACAGGGGGCGGAAAGACCCAGTACTTC. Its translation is CASSLTGGGKTQYF.

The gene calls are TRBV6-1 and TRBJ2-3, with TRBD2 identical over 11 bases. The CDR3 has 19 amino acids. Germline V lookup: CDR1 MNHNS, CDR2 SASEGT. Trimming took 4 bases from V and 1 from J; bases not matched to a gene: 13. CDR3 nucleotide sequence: TGTGCCAGCAGTGCCAGGGTGCACGTAGCGGGAGGGCGCACAGATACGCAGTATTTT. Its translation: CASSARVHVAGGRTDTQYF.

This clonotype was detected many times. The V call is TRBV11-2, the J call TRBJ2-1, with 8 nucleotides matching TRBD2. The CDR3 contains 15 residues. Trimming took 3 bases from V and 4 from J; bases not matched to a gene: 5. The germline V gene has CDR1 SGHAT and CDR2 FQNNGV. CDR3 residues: CASSFLGTRYNEQFF. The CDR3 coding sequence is TGTGCCAGCAGCTTCCTAGGGACTAGATACAATGAGCAGTTCTTC.